Reported below is one T cell receptor beta chain. Antigen: not known. This cohort consisted of healthy bone marrow donors. The CDR3 loop spans 15 amino acids. The germline CDR1 and CDR2 sequences are SGHRS and YFSETQ. Trimming took 1 base from V and 0 from J; bases not matched to a gene: 0. The data are from a study of cytomegalovirus exposure and HLA in healthy donors. Study-level results: Several top significant clusters appeared, in a later analysis, to be linked to common viral pathogens. Only CMV serostatus was available as immune exposure information.

Primers: 60 Vbeta forward and 13 Jbeta reverse. TCRdb's table, derived via immunoSEQ multiplex PCR, lists solely in-frame clones and lacks some. The sample contains roughly 130,000 clones, around 8.5% of which appear only once. This sequence was found in a middle-aged man in good health and CMV-seronegative. The chain uses TRBV5-1 and TRBJ2-1; 8 bases are shared with TRBD1. Sequencing was performed on PBMCs. The CDR3 DNA reads as TGCGCCAGCAGCTTGACAGGGGGCTCCTACAATGAGCAGTTCTTC. This encodes CASSLTGGSYNEQFF.